This TCR beta chain was captured in a study of blood T cells in healthy people across ages. General study results and limits: Using unsorted PBMCs precluded a conclusive naive versus antigen-experienced comparison. More naive CD4+ cells and higher diversity were found in long-lived than in aged donors.

To note about this clonotype: Its specificity is unknown.

The use of a sample-barcoded 5' primer and a J-beta primer mix characterized a second PCR of about 6 to 12 cycles. Each cDNA was tagged by a template-switch adaptor containing 12 random nucleotides. Via MiXCR, TCRdb re-called the 5' RACE reads, giving one row per CDR3 protein. Of some 1,800,000 distinct CDR3 sequences listed, approximately 39% are singletons. The clonotype originates from a human donor in good health. Material for sequencing was blood.

For the CDR3, the DNA is TGTGCCAGCAGCTTAGTGGGACCAGGCGGGTATCAGCCCCAGCATTTT. Encoded protein: CASSLVGPGGYQPQHF. The chain couples TRBV7-8 to TRBJ1-5, with D maybe TRBD1 (5 bases). V lost 1 base, J lost 5 bases, and 15 bases lay in between. The CDR3 sequence is 16 residues long. CDR1 is SGHVS and CDR2 is FQNEAQ in the germline V gene.